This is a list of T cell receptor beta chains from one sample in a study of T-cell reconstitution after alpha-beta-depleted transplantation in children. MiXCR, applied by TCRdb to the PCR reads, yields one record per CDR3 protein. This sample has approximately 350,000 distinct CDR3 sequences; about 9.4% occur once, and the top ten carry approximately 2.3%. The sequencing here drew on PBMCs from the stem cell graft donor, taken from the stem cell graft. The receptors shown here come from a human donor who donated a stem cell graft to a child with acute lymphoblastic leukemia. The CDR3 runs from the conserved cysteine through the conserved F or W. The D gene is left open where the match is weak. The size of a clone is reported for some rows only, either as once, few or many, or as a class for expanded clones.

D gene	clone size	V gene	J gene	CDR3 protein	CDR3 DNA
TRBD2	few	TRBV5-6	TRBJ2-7	CASSQGTSGSDYEQYF	TGTGCCAGCAGCCAGGGGACTAGCGGGAGTGACTACGAGCAGTACTTC
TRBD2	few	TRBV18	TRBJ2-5	CASSPPGLGLETQYF	TGTGCCAGCTCACCACCTGGACTAGGGTTGGAGACCCAGTACTTC
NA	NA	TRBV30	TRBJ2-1	CAWTLTRTSYNEQFF	TGTGCCTGGACCCTTACTAGGACATCCTACAATGAGCAGTTCTTC
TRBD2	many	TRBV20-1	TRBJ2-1	CSARGSSGNEQFF	TGCAGTGCTAGAGGTTCTAGCGGGAATGAGCAGTTCTTC
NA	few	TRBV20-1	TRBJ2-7	CSARDPWGGPYEQYF	TGCAGTGCTAGAGATCCGTGGGGGGGCCCATACGAGCAGTACTTC
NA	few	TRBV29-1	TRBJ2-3	CSVSGLGTDTQYF	TGCAGCGTCTCTGGACTGGGCACAGATACGCAGTATTTT
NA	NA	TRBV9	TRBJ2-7	CASSVAGKGFEQYF	TGTGCCAGCAGCGTAGCGGGAAAGGGCTTCGAGCAGTACTTC
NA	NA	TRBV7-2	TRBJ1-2	CASSYTGLSGYTF	TGTGCCAGCAGTTACACAGGGCTAAGTGGCTACACCTTC
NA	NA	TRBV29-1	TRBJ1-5	CSVAGEASNQPQHF	TGCAGCGTTGCAGGGGAGGCGAGCAATCAGCCCCAGCATTTT
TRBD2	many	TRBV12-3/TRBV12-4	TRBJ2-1	CASRGAGGSYNEQFF	TGTGCCAGCAGGGGAGCGGGAGGGTCCTACAATGAGCAGTTCTTC
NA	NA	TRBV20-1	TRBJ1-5	CSATDLGDQPQHF	TGCAGTGCCACCGACCTCGGAGATCAGCCCCAGCATTTT
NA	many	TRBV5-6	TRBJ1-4	CASSDGGSEKLFF	TGTGCCAGCAGCGACGGGGGGAGCGAAAAACTGTTTTTT
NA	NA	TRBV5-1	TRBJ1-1	CASSSNRANRRGYTEAFF	TGCGCCAGCAGTTCAAACCGGGCGAATCGCCGAGGTTACACTGAAGCTTTCTTT
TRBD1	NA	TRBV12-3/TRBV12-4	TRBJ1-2	CARPGQGLIRGYTF	TGTGCCCGACCCGGACAGGGGTTGATAAGGGGCTACACCTTC
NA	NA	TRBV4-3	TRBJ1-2	CASSQDRGFYGYTF	TGCGCCAGCAGCCAAGATCGGGGATTCTATGGCTACACCTTC
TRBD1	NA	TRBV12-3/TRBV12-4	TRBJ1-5	CASSRTGSNQPQHF	TGTGCCAGCAGTCGGACAGGTAGCAATCAGCCCCAGCATTTT
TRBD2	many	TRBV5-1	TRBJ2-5	CASSPGTSGQETQYF	TGCGCCAGCAGCCCAGGGACTAGCGGACAAGAGACCCAGTACTTC
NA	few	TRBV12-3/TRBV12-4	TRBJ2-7	CASSWAGAHEQYF	TGTGCCAGCAGTTGGGCAGGGGCCCACGAGCAGTACTTC
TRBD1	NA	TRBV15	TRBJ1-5	CATSKRTPSRTGGGQPQHF	TGTGCCACCAGCAAGAGAACCCCTAGTCGTACAGGGGGTGGTCAGCCCCAGCATTTT
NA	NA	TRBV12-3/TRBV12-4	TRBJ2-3	CASSSGRGQYF	TGTGCCAGCAGTTCTGGGCGCGGGCAGTATTTT
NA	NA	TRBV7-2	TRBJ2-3	CASRGQREPDTQYF	TGTGCCAGCAGGGGACAGCGGGAGCCAGATACGCAGTATTTT
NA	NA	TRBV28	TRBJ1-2	CAGTTVGKAGGYTF	TGTGCCGGCACAACAGTTGGGAAGGCAGGTGGCTACACCTTC
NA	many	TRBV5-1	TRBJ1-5	CASSLEPGVGANQPQHF	TGCGCCAGCAGCTTGGAGCCAGGAGTTGGGGCGAATCAGCCCCAGCATTTT
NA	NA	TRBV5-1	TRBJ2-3	CASSSHFTDTQYF	TGCGCCAGCAGCTCCCATTTTACAGATACGCAGTATTTT
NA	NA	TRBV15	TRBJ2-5	CATSRGNGHQETQYF	TGTGCCACCAGCAGGGGAAACGGGCACCAAGAGACCCAGTACTTC
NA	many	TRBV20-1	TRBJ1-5	CSASTTQGQPQHF	TGCAGTGCTAGTACGACTCAGGGGCAGCCCCAGCATTTT
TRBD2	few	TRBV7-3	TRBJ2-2	CASSLRLAGGTGELFF	TGTGCCAGCAGCTTAAGACTAGCGGGAGGTACCGGGGAGCTGTTTTTT
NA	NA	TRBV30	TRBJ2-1	CAWVGIAEQFF	TGTGCCTGGGTAGGGATTGCTGAGCAGTTCTTC
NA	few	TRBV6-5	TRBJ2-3	CASSYVGGSTDTQYF	TGTGCCAGCAGTTACGTCGGCGGTAGCACAGATACGCAGTATTTT
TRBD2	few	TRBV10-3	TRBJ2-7	CAIRPSSGLADSYEQYF	TGTGCCATCAGGCCAAGCTCGGGACTAGCGGACTCCTACGAGCAGTACTTC
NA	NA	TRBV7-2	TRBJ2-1	CASSLAASRSSYNEQFF	TGTGCCAGCAGCTTAGCTGCCAGCAGAAGCTCCTACAATGAGCAGTTCTTC
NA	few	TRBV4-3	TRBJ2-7	CASSQDHTATYEQYF	TGCGCCAGCAGCCAAGATCATACAGCCACCTACGAGCAGTACTTC
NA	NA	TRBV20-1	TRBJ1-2	CSARAPGRGIDGYTF	TGCAGTGCTAGAGCTCCGGGCAGGGGAATCGATGGCTACACCTTC
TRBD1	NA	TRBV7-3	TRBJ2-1	CASSLDGQGAADEQFF	TGTGCCAGCAGCTTAGATGGACAGGGGGCTGCAGATGAGCAGTTCTTC
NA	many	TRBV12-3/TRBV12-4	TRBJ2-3	CASSMADPTNTQYF	TGTGCCAGCAGTATGGCGGACCCCACGAATACGCAGTATTTT
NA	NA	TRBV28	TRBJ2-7	CASSAFHYEQYF	TGTGCCAGCAGTGCTTTCCACTACGAGCAGTACTTC
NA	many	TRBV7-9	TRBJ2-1	CASSLGPLSYNEQFF	TGTGCCAGCAGCTTAGGACCCCTCTCCTACAATGAGCAGTTCTTC
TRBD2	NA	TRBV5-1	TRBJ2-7	CASSLLGLAGPIFSYEQYF	TGCGCCAGCAGCTTGCTGGGTCTAGCGGGTCCAATCTTCTCCTACGAGCAGTACTTC
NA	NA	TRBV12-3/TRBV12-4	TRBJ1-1	CASSFPLLGGNTEAFF	TGTGCCAGCAGTTTCCCCCTCTTAGGAGGAAACACTGAAGCTTTCTTT
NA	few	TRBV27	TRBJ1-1	CATQNGAGDTEAFF	TGTGCCACCCAAAACGGGGCAGGAGACACTGAAGCTTTCTTT
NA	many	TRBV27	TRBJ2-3	CASSLGATSTDTQYF	TGTGCCAGCAGTTTGGGGGCGACTAGCACAGATACGCAGTATTTT
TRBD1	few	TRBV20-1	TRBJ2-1	CSAPGQGDYNEQFF	TGCAGTGCTCCGGGACAGGGCGACTACAATGAGCAGTTCTTC
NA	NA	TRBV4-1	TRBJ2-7	CASSQEPGTYEQYF	TGCGCCAGCAGCCAAGAGCCAGGAACCTACGAGCAGTACTTC
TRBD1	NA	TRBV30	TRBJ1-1	CAWSWTGGTEAFF	TGTGCCTGGAGTTGGACAGGGGGGACTGAAGCTTTCTTT
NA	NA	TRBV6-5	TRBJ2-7	CASSYSLQDPSYEQYF	TGTGCCAGCAGTTACAGCCTACAGGATCCCTCCTACGAGCAGTACTTC
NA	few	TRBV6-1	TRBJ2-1	CASSEGEQFF	TGTGCCAGCAGCGAAGGTGAGCAGTTCTTC
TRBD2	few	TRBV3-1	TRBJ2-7	CASSPQRGVLSEQYF	TGTGCCAGCAGCCCCCAGCGGGGCGTTCTGAGCGAGCAGTACTTC
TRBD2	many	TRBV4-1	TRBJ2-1	CASSHHQGSGSSSYNEQFF	TGCGCCAGCAGCCACCACCAGGGTAGCGGGAGTAGCTCCTACAATGAGCAGTTCTTC
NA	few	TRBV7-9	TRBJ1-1	CASSRMAFF	TGTGCCAGCAGCAGGATGGCTTTCTTT
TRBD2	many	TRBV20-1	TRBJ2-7	CSAKTSGSTEQYF	TGCAGTGCTAAGACTAGCGGGAGTACCGAGCAGTACTTC
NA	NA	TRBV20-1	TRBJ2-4	CSARGQSKNIQYF	TGCAGTGCTAGGGGGCAGAGCAAAAACATTCAGTACTTC
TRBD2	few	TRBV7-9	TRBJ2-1	CASSRRTSGPSYNEQFF	TGTGCCAGCAGCCGTCGGACTAGCGGGCCCTCCTACAATGAGCAGTTCTTC
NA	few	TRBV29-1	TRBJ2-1	CSVVDLGRNEQFF	TGCAGCGTTGTGGACTTAGGGCGGAATGAGCAGTTCTTC
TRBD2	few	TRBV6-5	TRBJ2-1	CASSYPGLATNEQFF	TGTGCCAGCAGTTACCCGGGACTAGCCACCAATGAGCAGTTCTTC
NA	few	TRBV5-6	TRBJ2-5	CASTVGETQYF	TGTGCCAGCACCGTGGGTGAGACCCAGTACTTC